These 4 T cell receptor beta chains came from one sample sequenced in a study of blood T cell repertoires in COVID-19. Some clones are missing from TCRdb's copy, which holds only in-frame ones; the method was immunoSEQ multiplex PCR. The data show 89,000 or so clones, over 75% seen once. Sequencing was done on a sample of peripheral blood. These TCRs come from a human donor in a cohort sampled during active COVID-19.

The chain uses TRBV4-2 and TRBJ2-7; 11 bases map to TRBD1. Germline V gene data show CDR1 as LGHNA and CDR2 as YNFKEQ. The CDR3 consists of 14 residues. J was trimmed by 5 bases and V by 0 bases; bases with no gene match: 0. CDR3 sequence reads: CASSQEGQGDEQYF. Written as DNA, the CDR3 is TGTGCCAGCAGCCAAGAGGGACAGGGGGACGAGCAGTACTTC.

The rearrangement joins TRBV18 to TRBJ2-7; 9 bases map to TRBD2. The CDR3 has 18 amino acids. Germline-derived CDR1 and CDR2 are KGHSH and LQKENI. After removal of 0 bases from V and 7 bases from J, the junction contained 16 bases not matched to a gene. Here the CDR3 reads CASSPPSSGRSLSPEQYF. The DNA for the CDR3 is TGTGCCAGCTCACCACCCTCCAGCGGGAGGTCCCTTTCTCCGGAGCAGTACTTC.

The CDR3 sequence is CSVDGASGYSTDTQYF. The CDR3 DNA sequence: TGCAGCGTTGATGGAGCTAGCGGGTATAGCACAGATACGCAGTATTTT. The J gene is TRBJ2-3, the V gene TRBV29-1; 8 bases agree with TRBD2. J gave up 0 bases and V 3 bases, and 8 bases lay outside the gene matches. The V gene's germline CDR1 is SQVTM and CDR2 ANQGSEA. CDR3 length: 16 amino acids.

The chain has TRBV4-1 and TRBJ2-7, with D perhaps TRBD1 (6 bases). Looked up from germline, CDR1 is MGHRA and CDR2 is YSYEKL. V gave up 0 bases and J gave up 5 bases, with 14 bases separating them. The CDR3 has 15 residues. The CDR3 is CASSQDPGAGNEQYF. The CDR3 coding sequence is TGCGCCAGCAGCCAAGATCCAGGGGCGGGTAACGAGCAGTACTTC.